This TCR beta chain was captured in a study of beta chain features in type 1 diabetes. Reverse transcription of all isolated RNA meant that expressed TCRB transcripts were sequenced. Sequencing was performed with immunoSEQ multiplex PCR; in TCRdb, only in-frame clones are kept and a portion is missing. The table includes around 350,000 clones, approximately 12% detected once. The CDR3 contains 15 residues. CDR1 SGHRS and CDR2 YFSETQ come from the germline V gene. J lost 0 bases, V lost 5 bases, and 4 bases had no gene match. The sample consisted of naive CD4+ T cells from blood. The chain carries TRBV5-1 and TRBJ2-2, with 7 bases that match TRBD1. This clonotype originated in a man between 18 and 29 years old in good health. CDR3 coding DNA: TGCGCCAGCAGTTTGACAGGGTCGAACACCGGGGAGCTGTTTTTT. The encoded protein is CASSLTGSNTGELFF.